These 12 T cell receptor beta chains share one sample of origin, sequenced in a study of T-cell reconstitution after alpha-beta-depleted transplantation in children. Construction of the TCRbeta library involved unique molecular identifiers. TCRdb ran MiXCR on the PCR reads and lists one entry per CDR3 protein. Among some 300,000 distinct CDR3 sequences, 9% to 12% were seen once, and the ten largest hold approximately 2.3%. The sequencing here drew on PBMCs from the stem cell graft donor, taken from the stem cell graft. The receptors come from a human donor who donated a stem cell graft to a child with acute lymphoblastic leukemia.

This clonotype was seen a handful of times. The CDR3 spells CASISTGASSDTQYF. The CDR3 DNA reads as TGTGCCAGCATCTCTACGGGGGCGTCGTCCGATACGCAGTATTTT. The chain employs TRBV6-2 or TRBV6-3 and TRBJ2-3, with D perhaps assigned TRBD1 or TRBD2 (6 bases each). Trimming shortened V by 7 bases and J by 6 bases, and 20 bases separated the two germline ends. The CDR3 contains 15 residues. Germline CDR1 MNHEY, CDR2 SVGEGT.

This clonotype has a handful of counts. The V and J genes are TRBV12-3 or TRBV12-4 and TRBJ2-1, with D possibly being TRBD2 (6 bases). The V end was cut by 4 bases, the J end by 1 base, with 11 bases between. The CDR3 spans 15 residues. CDR3 DNA: TGTGCCAGCAGTTCCGGGCGGGGATCCTACAATGAGCAGTTCTTC. Protein product: CASSSGRGSYNEQFF.

This clonotype appeared a few times. The V and J genes are TRBV27 and TRBJ2-3; 7 nucleotides match TRBD1. Germline V lookup: CDR1 MNHEY, CDR2 SMNVEV (reference sequence). Trimming removed 0 bases from V and 0 bases from J; junction bases left unmatched: 12. The CDR3 covers 19 residues. This CDR3 reads CASSLSTWGQTTSTDTQYF. Here the CDR3 DNA reads TGTGCCAGCAGTTTATCCACCTGGGGACAGACTACTAGCACAGATACGCAGTATTTT.

This clonotype has more than one count but fewer than ten. V gene TRBV21-1 combines with J gene TRBJ2-3. TRBV21-1 corresponds to a pseudogene. The CDR3 has 13 amino acids. The CDR3 DNA reads as TGTGCCAGCAGCAAAGACAGCACAGATACGCAGTATTTT. Protein sequence: CASSKDSTDTQYF.

This clonotype occurred a few times. This chain uses TRBV3-1 with TRBJ2-3; 11 bases are shared with TRBD2. J gave up 6 bases and V 0 bases, and 8 bases lay outside the gene matches. The CDR3 runs 17 residues. Germline assignment: CDR1 LGHDT and CDR2 YNNKEL (reference sequence). CDR3: CASSQDSLAGAGDTQYF. As DNA, the CDR3 is TGTGCCAGCAGCCAAGACTCACTAGCGGGAGCAGGCGATACGCAGTATTTT.

There are a few counts of this clonotype. V usage is TRBV7-3 and J usage is TRBJ2-1; 9 bases agree with TRBD2. Trimming removed 0 bases from V and 4 bases from J; junction bases left unmatched: 4. The CDR3 length is 16 residues. Per germline, CDR1 SGHTA and CDR2 FQGTGA. CDR3: CASSLTLAGYYNEQFF. DNA for the CDR3: TGTGCCAGCAGCTTAACCCTAGCGGGGTATTACAATGAGCAGTTCTTC.

This clonotype was seen only a few times. The V and J genes are TRBV7-8 and TRBJ2-1, with D tentatively TRBD2 (6 bases). Per germline, CDR1 SGHVS and CDR2 FQNEAQ. The CDR3 consists of 14 residues. V was clipped by 5 bases and J by 9 bases, with 17 bases between them. In DNA form, the CDR3 reads TGTGCCAGCAGCGAACGGGAGTGGTTGAGTGAGCAGTTCTTC. Protein sequence: CASSEREWLSEQFF.

The chain combines TRBV7-9 with TRBJ2-1; D possibly uses TRBD1 or TRBD2 (5 bases each). V dropped 1 base and J dropped 6 bases, with 13 bases sitting between them. The CDR3 extends over 15 amino acids. Germline V gene sequence: CDR1 SEHNR, CDR2 FQNEAQ (reference sequence). The CDR3 sequence: CASSLGGSGRNEQFF. In DNA, the CDR3 is TGTGCCAGCAGCTTAGGCGGGTCAGGGCGCAATGAGCAGTTCTTC.

The CDR3, as DNA: TGTGCCTGGAGCCCCTTCGCTAGCGGGAGTGGGAATGAGCAGTTCTTC. Its protein is CAWSPFASGSGNEQFF. This chain links TRBV30 with TRBJ2-1, with 10 bases that match TRBD2. The CDR3 is 16 residues long. With V trimmed by 3 bases and J by 7 bases, 12 bases remained unmatched. Germline-derived CDR1 and CDR2 are GTSNPN and SVGIG (reference sequence). Using reference TRBV30 and TRBJ2-1 for the parts outside the CDR3, the full variable domain is SQTIHQWPATLVQPVGSPLSLECTVEGTSNPNLYWYRQAAGRGLQLLFYSVGIGQISSEVPQNLSASRPQDRQFILSSKKLLLSDSGFYLCAWSPFASGSGNEQFFGPGTRLTVL.

V gene TRBV3-1 combines with J gene TRBJ2-7, with D possibly being TRBD1 or TRBD2 (5 bases each). This CDR3 comprises 17 residues. Germline CDR1 and CDR2: LGHDT and YNNKEL (reference sequence). Trimming cost V 0 bases and J 1 base, with 16 bases left between them. CDR3 protein: CASSQDKGTTFSYEQYF. DNA for the CDR3: TGTGCCAGCAGCCAAGATAAGGGGACGACGTTTTCCTACGAGCAGTACTTC.

This clonotype was seen many times. V gene TRBV24-1 combines with J gene TRBJ2-5; tentative D call: TRBD2 (5 bases). CDR1 and CDR2 from the germline V gene are KGHDR and SFDVKD. Trimming removed 4 bases at V and 2 bases at J, with 13 bases between. This CDR3 spans 15 amino acids. DNA for the CDR3: TGTGCCACCAGTGACTCTGGACTGGGGCAAGAGACCCAGTACTTC. As protein: CATSDSGLGQETQYF.

The table lists this clonotype with a few counts. A junction boundary mismatches the germline segment, possibly from a read error. The chain recombines TRBV7-7 with TRBJ2-7; TRBD2 might be the D (7 bases). The CDR3 consists of 14 residues. Germline assignment: CDR1 SSHAT and CDR2 FNYEAQ (reference sequence). CDR3 nucleotides: TGTGCTAGCAGCTTAGGGGGGGAGTCCTACGAGCAGTACTTC. Translation: CASSLGGESYEQYF. The whole variable domain, remainder taken from reference TRBV7-7 and TRBJ2-7, is GAGVSQSPRYKVTKRGQDVTLRCDPISSHATLYWYQQALGQGPEFLTYFNYEAQPDKSGLPSDRFSAERPEGSISTLTIQRTEQRDSAMYRCASSLGGESYEQYFGPGTRLTVT.